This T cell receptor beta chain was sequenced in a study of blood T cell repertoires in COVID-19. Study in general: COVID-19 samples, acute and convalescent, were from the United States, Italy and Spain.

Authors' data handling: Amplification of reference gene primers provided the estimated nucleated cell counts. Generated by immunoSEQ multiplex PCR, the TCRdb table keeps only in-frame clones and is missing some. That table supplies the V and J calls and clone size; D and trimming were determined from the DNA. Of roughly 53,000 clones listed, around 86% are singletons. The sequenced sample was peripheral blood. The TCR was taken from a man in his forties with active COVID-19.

CDR3 in DNA: TGCGCCAGCAGTGCGGCAGGGGACACCTACGAGCAGTACTTC. It encodes CASSAAGDTYEQYF. The chain links TRBV10-1 to TRBJ2-7; a weak D match, TRBD1 (6 bases). The CDR3 sequence is 14 residues long. V was pared by 4 bases and J by 2 bases, with 12 bases between. In germline, CDR1 is WNHNN, CDR2 SYGVQD (reference sequence).